The next 10 T cell receptor beta chains were all read from a single sample in a study of CD8+CD57+ T cells in acquired aplastic anemia. The use of genomic DNA as template underpinned the TCR beta VDJ and CDR3 profiling. TCRdb fed the reads into MiXCR, producing one record per CDR3 protein. The sample has about 170,000 distinct CDR3 sequences; around half are singletons. It was patients with CD8+CD57+ cell expansion by flow cytometry who were chosen for sequencing. The sample consisted of sorted CD4+, CD8+, or CD8+CD57+ T cells (not recorded which) from PBMCs. These TCRs come from a human donor with aplastic anemia.

This clonotype was recorded a few times. The chain employs TRBV29-1 and TRBJ2-3, with 10 positions matching TRBD2. The CDR3 is 16 residues long. The germline V gene encodes CDR1 SQVTM and CDR2 ANQGSEA. V shed 5 bases and J 0 bases; nucleotides not matched to a gene: 8. CDR3 sequence reads: CSVRLAGSSSTDTQYF. CDR3 DNA: TGCAGCGTTAGACTAGCGGGTTCTTCTAGCACAGATACGCAGTATTTT.

In this sample, this clonotype turned up many times. V and J are TRBV25-1 and TRBJ2-2, with 7 positions matching TRBD2. The J segment lost 5 bases and the V segment lost 5 bases, leaving 5 bases of the junction unmatched. Looked up from germline, CDR1 is MGHDK and CDR2 is SYGVNS. This CDR3 spans 14 amino acids. This chain's CDR3 is CASSPSGGTGELFF. The CDR3 DNA follows: TGTGCCAGCAGTCCTTCCGGGGGGACCGGGGAGCTGTTTTTT.

In its sample, this clonotype was seen many times. The chain employs TRBV5-4 and TRBJ2-3; maybe TRBD2 (5 bases). Germline V lookup: CDR1 SGHNT, CDR2 YYREEE (reference sequence). V was shortened by 0 bases and J by 2 bases, with 16 bases between the two germline ends. This CDR3 has 17 amino acids. CDR3 sequence: CASSLEGQRITTDTQYF. DNA of the CDR3: TGTGCCAGCAGCTTGGAGGGCCAGCGGATAACCACAGATACGCAGTATTTT.

Ten or more counts support this clonotype. The V and J genes are TRBV6-5 and TRBJ2-1; the match to TRBD2 covers 12 bases. V lost 0 bases and J lost 3; bases outside the gene matches: 6. The germline gives CDR1 MNHEY, CDR2 SVGAGI. The CDR3 runs to 18 residues. CDR3 sequence (DNA): TGTGCCAGCAGTTACTCCCGACTAGCGGGGGCCCACTACAATGAGCAGTTCTTC. It codes for CASSYSRLAGAHYNEQFF.

The chain joins TRBV4-1 to TRBJ1-1, with a tentative D call TRBD1 (6 bases). This CDR3 has 15 residues. CDR1 and CDR2 from the germline V gene are MGHRA and YSYEKL. V dropped 0 bases and J dropped 2 bases, with 10 bases sitting between them. CDR3 in amino acids: CASSQDGTLNTEAFF. The CDR3 bases are TGCGCCAGCAGCCAAGACGGGACACTAAACACTGAAGCTTTCTTT.

Comment on this clonotype: A single base separates this from a much larger clone, so it may be a read error. CDR3 coding DNA: TGTGCCAGCAGTTCCCAGGGGTCCCAAGCTCGATATGGCTACGCCTTC. It translates to CASSSQGSQARYGYAF. The chain couples TRBV12-3 or TRBV12-4 to TRBJ1-2; D is perhaps TRBD1 (6 bases). The CDR3 is 16 amino acids.

This clonotype has ten or more counts. J is TRBJ2-7 and V is TRBV5-1; 8 nucleotides match TRBD1. V gave up 0 bases and J gave up 4 bases; unmatched junction bases: 3. Germline V gives CDR1 SGHRS, CDR2 YFSETQ. The CDR3 is 14 amino acids. In DNA, the CDR3 is TGCGCCAGCAGCTTGGGGGACAGGTCGTACGAGCAGTACTTC. Translating gives CASSLGDRSYEQYF.

Only a few counts were recorded for this clonotype. J is TRBJ1-4 and V is TRBV3-1; TRBD1 matches 10 bases. With 4 bases clipped from V and 3 bases from J, the junction kept 2 bases outside the gene matches. The CDR3 loop spans 15 amino acids. Per the germline V gene, CDR1 is LGHDT and CDR2 is YNNKEL (reference sequence). The CDR3 coding sequence is TGTGCCAGCAGCCCCGGGACAGGGGCTAATGAAAAACTGTTTTTT. Protein sequence: CASSPGTGANEKLFF.

This chain connects TRBV5-6 to TRBJ2-1, with D tentatively TRBD2 (5 bases). This CDR3 is built from 17 residues. Germline V lookup: CDR1 SGHDT, CDR2 YYEEEE. V lost 0 bases and J 9 bases, leaving 22 bases between the germline ends. CDR3 sequence (DNA): TGTGCCAGCAGCTTGGCAAGGAAAAGAACGGGGTCCGGTGAGCAGTTCTTC. The encoded protein is CASSLARKRTGSGEQFF.

Comment on this clonotype: The junction shows a germline mismatch at one end, possibly a read error. V usage is TRBV19 and J usage is TRBJ2-3; 12 bases align to TRBD2. Germline CDR1 is LNHDA and CDR2 is SQIVND (reference sequence). The CDR3 length is 16 residues. CDR3 sequence reads: CVSSILAGGPVDTQYF. For the CDR3, the DNA is TGTGTCAGTAGTATCCTAGCGGGGGGGCCGGTAGATACGCAGTATTTT.